The 19 T cell receptor beta chains below were found in one sample sequenced in a study of shared clonotypes between healthy human individuals. The method was immunoSEQ multiplex PCR; TCRdb's version includes in-frame clones alone and lacks a portion of them. The sample includes about 2,500,000 clones, around 94% seen only once; the top ten take about 0.13%. Source material: naive CD4+ T cells sorted from blood. Subset of the sample: CD45RA+ positively selected. The receptors were gathered from a man aged 18 to 30 in good health.

This clone has a handful of counts. The chain recombines TRBV4-1 with TRBJ1-5, with unresolved D. The CDR3 is 16 residues long. V dropped 0 bases and J dropped 4 bases, with 13 bases sitting between them. Germline V gives CDR1 MGHRA, CDR2 YSYEKL. This chain's CDR3 is CASSQDSGSHNQPQHF. The CDR3 DNA is TGCGCCAGCAGCCAAGATTCAGGCAGTCATAATCAGCCCCAGCATTTT.

The V call is TRBV15, the J call TRBJ2-3, with D maybe TRBD1 (5 bases). V lost 2 bases, J lost 6 bases, and 9 bases lay in between. The CDR3 loop spans 13 amino acids. Germline V gene lookup returns CDR1 LNHNV and CDR2 YYDKDF (reference sequence). CDR3 sequence (DNA): TGTGCCACCAGCAGAAAGGGGCACGATACGCAGTATTTT. This encodes CATSRKGHDTQYF.

CDR3 sequence (DNA): TGTGCCAGCAGCCCAGACGGAGGAATTGGGTCTCGTCTAAGTAATGAGCAGTTCTTC. As protein: CASSPDGGIGSRLSNEQFF. The V call is TRBV2, the J call TRBJ2-1, with a tentative D call TRBD2 (5 bases). The CDR3 sequence is 19 residues long. CDR1 SNHLY and CDR2 FYNNEI come from the germline V gene. V was clipped by 6 bases and J by 7 bases, with 31 bases between them.

The chain joins TRBV10-3 to TRBJ2-5; 8 bases line up with TRBD1. The J call may not be correct, given that the DNA end is closer to TRBJ2-7. The germline V gene has CDR1 ENHRY and CDR2 SYGVKD. The CDR3 extends over 16 amino acids. CDR3 sequence reads: CAISDLQGASPYEQYF. The CDR3 DNA is TGTGCCATCAGTGATCTCCAGGGGGCCTCGCCGTACGAGCAGTACTTC.

The chain has TRBV7-2 and TRBJ1-2; D is uncertain. The CDR3 spans 15 residues. Between the trimmed V and J ends, which lost 4 bases and 7 bases, there was a span of 19 bases. Germline V gene lookup returns CDR1 SGHTA and CDR2 FQGNSA. CDR3 DNA: TGTGCCAGCAGCTCGGGCGGGCAGATCGGTGCTGGCTACACCTTC. It yields the protein CASSSGGQIGAGYTF.

The rearrangement joins TRBV5-1 to TRBJ2-7; 8 nucleotides align to TRBD1. V was clipped by 0 bases and J by 3 bases; unmatched bases: 8. Per germline, CDR1 SGHRS and CDR2 YFSETQ. The CDR3 contains 16 residues. The chain's CDR3 is CASSLARTGPGYEQYF. The CDR3 DNA reads TGCGCCAGCAGCTTGGCCAGGACAGGGCCCGGCTACGAGCAGTACTTC.

V and J are TRBV2 and TRBJ2-1; D gene ambiguous. Per germline, CDR1 SNHLY and CDR2 FYNNEI. Between the trimmed V and J ends, which lost 4 bases and 10 bases, there was a span of 14 bases. CDR3 length equals 13 residues. CDR3 sequence: CASSASGLEEQFF. For the CDR3, the DNA is TGTGCCAGCAGTGCGTCTGGCCTCGAGGAGCAGTTCTTC.

V usage is TRBV5-1 and J usage is TRBJ1-5; D perhaps matches TRBD1 (5 bases). Trimming took off 2 bases at V and 0 bases at J, with 12 bases between the two ends. This CDR3 spans 16 amino acids. CDR1 and CDR2 (germline): SGHRS, YFSETQ. In DNA form, the CDR3 reads TGCGCCAGCAGCTTTGGAGTAGGGGATAGCAATCAGCCCCAGCATTTT. Amino acids: CASSFGVGDSNQPQHF.

The chain carries TRBV5-1 and TRBJ2-1; possible D gene TRBD2, 6 bases. Germline loops: CDR1 SGHRS, CDR2 YFSETQ. The CDR3 loop spans 16 amino acids. Trimming cost V 3 bases and J 0 bases, with 13 bases left between them. CDR3 nucleotides: TGCGCCAGCAGCTGGGGTGGGGGGAGCTCCTACAATGAGCAGTTCTTC. This codes for CASSWGGGSSYNEQFF.

The chain has TRBV28 and TRBJ2-7; the D is unclear. This CDR3 comprises 15 residues. Germline V gene lookup returns CDR1 MDHEN and CDR2 SYDVKM. Trimming cost V 6 bases and J 0 bases, with 15 bases left between them. CDR3 region: CASSPAPLTSYEQYF. The CDR3 DNA follows: TGTGCCAGCAGCCCGGCCCCGTTAACCTCCTACGAGCAGTACTTC. The whole variable domain, remainder taken from reference TRBV28 and TRBJ2-7, is DVKVTQSSRYLVKRTGEKVFLECVQDMDHENMFWYRQDPGLGLRLIYFSYDVKMKEKGDIPEGYSVSREKKERFSLILESASTNQTSMYLCASSPAPLTSYEQYFGPGTRLTVT.

The rearrangement joins TRBV6-1 to TRBJ1-2, with unresolved D. The CDR3 extends over 14 amino acids. Trimming removed 4 bases from V and 4 bases from J, with 13 bases in between. In germline, CDR1 is MNHNS, CDR2 SASEGT. This CDR3 is CASSVRAGPYGYTF. The CDR3 DNA follows: TGTGCCAGCAGTGTAAGGGCCGGGCCCTATGGCTACACCTTC.

The chain combines TRBV6-5 with TRBJ2-7; 9 bases are a match to TRBD1. The trim removed 7 bases at V and 3 bases at J, leaving 7 bases unmatched. Germline values: CDR1 MNHEY, CDR2 SVGAGI. This CDR3 is 14 amino acids long. The CDR3 nucleotides are TGTGCCAGCACCCAGACAGGGGGGAACTACGAGCAGTACTTC. Translating it yields CASTQTGGNYEQYF.

Only one count was recorded for this clone. At one end, the junction sequence differs from germline, possibly due to a read error. The chain combines TRBV7-2 with TRBJ1-6; D unclear. The length of the CDR3 is 12 residues. CDR1 and CDR2 from the germline V gene are SGHTA and FQGNSA. CDR3 in amino acids: CASTSDNSPLHF. The CDR3 nucleotides are TGTGCCAGCACCTCCGATAATTCACCCCTCCACTTT.

The chain couples TRBV7-2 to TRBJ2-7; 7 bases agree with TRBD2. The germline CDR1 and CDR2 sequences are SGHTA and FQGNSA. Trimming cost V 5 bases and J 2 bases; bases outside gene matches: 6. The CDR3 extends over 14 amino acids. This chain's CDR3 is CASSLSGPTYEQYF. The CDR3 DNA sequence: TGTGCCAGCAGCCTTAGCGGGCCCACCTACGAGCAGTACTTC.

The chain links TRBV4-1 to TRBJ1-2; D is unclear. The CDR3 has 14 residues. The V gene's germline CDR1 is MGHRA and CDR2 YSYEKL. V shed 0 bases and J shed 4 bases, with 9 bases lying between them. CDR3 DNA: TGCGCCAGCAGCCAAGATGGGTCCACCTATGGCTACACCTTC. Translation gives CASSQDGSTYGYTF.

The chain is built from TRBV6-1 and TRBJ2-7, with 12 bases matching TRBD2. The germline V gene encodes CDR1 MNHNS and CDR2 SASEGT. The CDR3 is 13 amino acids. Losses at the gene ends were 11 bases for V and 1 base for J; bases not matched to a gene: 3. The CDR3 loop reads CAGGLAGSYEQYF. The CDR3 DNA reads as TGTGCCGGAGGACTAGCGGGGTCCTACGAGCAGTACTTC.

The chain employs TRBV2 and TRBJ1-4; 8 nucleotides line up with TRBD1. Germline V gene lookup returns CDR1 SNHLY and CDR2 FYNNEI. This CDR3 is 15 amino acids long. The junction had 5 bases not matched to a gene; V was cut back by 3 bases and J by 5 bases. This CDR3 reads CASSEQGALNEKLFF. Here the CDR3 DNA reads TGTGCCAGCAGTGAGCAGGGGGCCTTAAATGAAAAACTGTTTTTT.

The chain has TRBV6-5 and TRBJ1-5; D is perhaps TRBD1 (5 bases). V was trimmed by 6 bases and J by 7 bases, leaving 13 bases between them. Looked up from germline, CDR1 is MNHEY and CDR2 is SVGAGI. The CDR3 runs 13 residues. Written as DNA, the CDR3 is TGTGCCAGCAGCCGGGACGCGCGGCAGCCCCAGCATTTT. Translation gives CASSRDARQPQHF.

The chain combines TRBV6-6 with TRBJ1-5; D possibly corresponds to TRBD1 (6 bases). This CDR3 spans 14 amino acids. The germline CDR1 and CDR2 sequences are MNHNY and SVGAGI (reference sequence). Trimming took off 6 bases at V and 2 bases at J, with 11 bases between the two ends. The CDR3 region has the DNA TGTGCCAGCAGGAGTCCAGGGGGCAATCAGCCCCAGCATTTT. Amino acids: CASRSPGGNQPQHF.